This T cell receptor (beta chain) was retrieved from a study of OX40 agonist ivuxolimab in advanced cancers. Trimming pared 8 bases from V and 0 bases from J, leaving 8 bases between. CDR1 is MDHEN, CDR2 SYDVKM, per germline. The CDR3 extends over 14 amino acids. A word on this clone: Its antigen remains unidentified.

The assay was immunoSEQ multiplex PCR, and TCRdb's table has in-frame clones only and misses some. The data contain roughly 120,000 clones, over 75% of them seen just once; the ten biggest clones take up about 0.55%. Overall study results and limits: CD4+ and CD8+ blood T cells expanded clonally by week 6 at 0.1 to 3.0 mg/kg.

The chain is built from TRBV28 and TRBJ1-6; D uncertain. This sample comprised CD4+ or CD8+ T cells sorted from blood, obtained in a trial of the OX40 agonist ivuxolimab. This clonotype was sampled from an adult with an advanced solid tumor such as melanoma, head and neck, liver or kidney cancer. The CDR3 loop is CASGESSYNSPLHF. In DNA, the CDR3 is TGTGCCAGCGGAGAGAGCTCCTATAATTCACCCCTCCACTTT.